A selection of T cell receptor beta chains follows, all from one sample in a study of cytomegalovirus exposure and HLA in healthy donors. Using immunoSEQ multiplex PCR, the repertoire was profiled, and TCRdb retains in-frame clones only, with some absent. The table includes some 180,000 clones, roughly 70% detected once. Sequenced material: PBMCs. All receptors come from a male donor in good health and CMV-seronegative. The CDR3 runs from the conserved cysteine through the conserved F or W. The order of the fields is J gene, clone size, D gene, V gene, CDR3 DNA, CDR3 protein. The D gene is left open where the match is weak. Only some rows state a clone size, as once, few, many or a class for expanded clones.

j_call: TRBJ2-3; clone_size: NA; d_call: TRBD2; v_call: TRBV6-1; cdr3_nt: TGTGCCAGCGGAAGGCTAGCGGGGGGCACAGATACGCAGTATTTT; cdr3_aa: CASGRLAGGTDTQYF
j_call: TRBJ2-5; clone_size: NA; d_call: TRBD2; v_call: TRBV28; cdr3_nt: TGTGCCAGCAGTTTAATTACCTACGGGAGGGCCCCGGGAGAGACCCAGTACTTC; cdr3_aa: CASSLITYGRAPGETQYF
j_call: TRBJ1-2; clone_size: few; d_call: NA; v_call: TRBV4-1; cdr3_nt: TGCGCCAGCAGCCAAGTGCGGGGGGCCGGCTATGGCTACACCTTC; cdr3_aa: CASSQVRGAGYGYTF
j_call: TRBJ2-1; clone_size: NA; d_call: NA; v_call: TRBV27; cdr3_nt: TGTGCCAGCAGTTTAAAGCGTTTGGGTGAGCAGTTCTTC; cdr3_aa: CASSLKRLGEQFF
j_call: TRBJ2-2; clone_size: NA; d_call: NA; v_call: TRBV6-6; cdr3_nt: TGTGCCAGCACCCCGGACACCGGGGAGCTGTTTTTT; cdr3_aa: CASTPDTGELFF
j_call: TRBJ2-3; clone_size: NA; d_call: TRBD1; v_call: TRBV5-4; cdr3_nt: TGTGCCAGCAGCTTGAAAGGGGGCGGGTCAGATACGCAGTATTTT; cdr3_aa: CASSLKGGGSDTQYF
j_call: TRBJ2-2; clone_size: NA; d_call: NA; v_call: TRBV27; cdr3_nt: TGTGCCAGCAGTTCCCCGGGGACCGGGGAGCTGTTTTTT; cdr3_aa: CASSSPGTGELFF
j_call: TRBJ2-1; clone_size: NA; d_call: TRBD2; v_call: TRBV7-2; cdr3_nt: TGTGCCAGCAGCCCTGCTGGACTAGCGGTTTACAATGAGCAGTTCTTC; cdr3_aa: CASSPAGLAVYNEQFF
j_call: TRBJ2-5; clone_size: NA; d_call: NA; v_call: TRBV7-2; cdr3_nt: TGTGCCAGCAGCGCCTCGCGGGAGACCCAGTACTTC; cdr3_aa: CASSASRETQYF
j_call: TRBJ2-1; clone_size: few; d_call: TRBD2; v_call: TRBV4-2; cdr3_nt: TGTGCCAGCAGCCTCGGCGAAGGAGCGGGAGGCAATGAGCAGTTCTTC; cdr3_aa: CASSLGEGAGGNEQFF
j_call: TRBJ1-2; clone_size: NA; d_call: NA; v_call: TRBV27; cdr3_nt: TGTGCCAGCAGTTTACACAGGGAACTCAACTATGGCTACACCTTC; cdr3_aa: CASSLHRELNYGYTF
j_call: TRBJ2-5; clone_size: NA; d_call: NA; v_call: TRBV18; cdr3_nt: TGTGCCAGCTCCCTCGGGGAGGTAGAGACCCAGTACTTC; cdr3_aa: CASSLGEVETQYF
j_call: TRBJ1-1; clone_size: NA; d_call: TRBD1; v_call: TRBV28; cdr3_nt: TGTGCCAGCAGTGCGGGACAGTGGACTGAAGCTTTCTTT; cdr3_aa: CASSAGQWTEAFF
j_call: TRBJ1-2; clone_size: NA; d_call: TRBD1; v_call: TRBV6-1; cdr3_nt: TGTGCCAGCACCCGGGACAGTCCCACTCTCTATGGCTACACCTTC; cdr3_aa: CASTRDSPTLYGYTF
j_call: TRBJ2-7; clone_size: NA; d_call: NA; v_call: TRBV2; cdr3_nt: TGTGCCAGCAGTGGGAGACCACTCTACGAGCAGTACTTC; cdr3_aa: CASSGRPLYEQYF
j_call: TRBJ1-2; clone_size: NA; d_call: NA; v_call: TRBV19; cdr3_nt: TGTGCCAGTAGTATCTCGGACGGAGGGGGCTACACCTTC; cdr3_aa: CASSISDGGGYTF
j_call: TRBJ2-7; clone_size: NA; d_call: TRBD1; v_call: TRBV10-3; cdr3_nt: TGTGCCATCAGCAACGTCGGACAGGGGGTATCCTACGAGCAGTACTTC; cdr3_aa: CAISNVGQGVSYEQYF
j_call: TRBJ2-5; clone_size: NA; d_call: TRBD1; v_call: TRBV7-9; cdr3_nt: TGTGCCAGCAGCCCGGTGACAGGGAAGAAAGAGACCCAGTACTTC; cdr3_aa: CASSPVTGKKETQYF
j_call: TRBJ2-7; clone_size: NA; d_call: TRBD2; v_call: TRBV6-5; cdr3_nt: TGTGCCAGCAGTCCTGGGACTAGCCTCTTCTACGAGCAGTACTTC; cdr3_aa: CASSPGTSLFYEQYF
j_call: TRBJ1-1; clone_size: NA; d_call: NA; v_call: TRBV5-1; cdr3_nt: TGCGCCAGCAGCGCAGGGATGAACACTGAAGCTTTCTTT; cdr3_aa: CASSAGMNTEAFF
j_call: TRBJ1-5; clone_size: NA; d_call: NA; v_call: TRBV4-1; cdr3_nt: TGCGCCAGCAGCCAAGATGGGGGACTGGCATTTAATCAGCCCCAGCATTTT; cdr3_aa: CASSQDGGLAFNQPQHF
j_call: TRBJ2-5; clone_size: NA; d_call: TRBD1; v_call: TRBV7-3; cdr3_nt: TGTGCCAGCAGCGCCTCGGGACAGCAAGAGACCCAGTACTTC; cdr3_aa: CASSASGQQETQYF
j_call: TRBJ1-2; clone_size: few; d_call: TRBD1; v_call: TRBV19; cdr3_nt: TGTGCCAGCAAGACAGGGGCTAGACACTATGGCTACACCTTC; cdr3_aa: CASKTGARHYGYTF
j_call: TRBJ1-5; clone_size: NA; d_call: NA; v_call: TRBV19; cdr3_nt: TGTGCCAGTAGCACGACAGGTAGGGATCAGCCCCAGCATTTT; cdr3_aa: CASSTTGRDQPQHF
j_call: TRBJ2-7; clone_size: once; d_call: TRBD2; v_call: TRBV7-8; cdr3_nt: TGTGCCAGCAGCCTTAGCGGGTACGAGCAGTACTTC; cdr3_aa: CASSLSGYEQYF
j_call: TRBJ2-3; clone_size: NA; d_call: NA; v_call: TRBV6-1; cdr3_nt: TGTGCCAGCAGTGCCACTTTTAAACTAAGCACAGATACGCAGTATTTT; cdr3_aa: CASSATFKLSTDTQYF
j_call: TRBJ2-7; clone_size: NA; d_call: NA; v_call: TRBV19; cdr3_nt: TGTGCCAGTAGTAGTGGGCAGTTATTCGAGCAGTACTTC; cdr3_aa: CASSSGQLFEQYF
j_call: TRBJ2-1; clone_size: NA; d_call: NA; v_call: TRBV5-5; cdr3_nt: TGTGCCAGCAGCTTGGCTTCAGTTTACAATGAGCAGTTCTTC; cdr3_aa: CASSLASVYNEQFF
j_call: TRBJ2-1; clone_size: NA; d_call: NA; v_call: TRBV28; cdr3_nt: TGTGCCAGCACGCTGAGCTCCTACAATGAGCAGTTCTTC; cdr3_aa: CASTLSSYNEQFF
j_call: TRBJ2-6; clone_size: NA; d_call: TRBD1; v_call: TRBV19; cdr3_nt: TGTGCCAGTAGTGGGACAGGGGGCTCTGGGGCCAACGTCCTGACTTTC; cdr3_aa: CASSGTGGSGANVLTF
j_call: TRBJ1-3; clone_size: NA; d_call: NA; v_call: TRBV15; cdr3_nt: TGTGCCACCAGCAGAGGGGCAGGAAACACCATATATTTT; cdr3_aa: CATSRGAGNTIYF
j_call: TRBJ2-7; clone_size: NA; d_call: TRBD2; v_call: TRBV27; cdr3_nt: TGTGCCAGCGGGACTAGCGGGGTTTACGAGCAGTACTTC; cdr3_aa: CASGTSGVYEQYF
j_call: TRBJ1-1; clone_size: NA; d_call: NA; v_call: TRBV7-3; cdr3_nt: TGTGCCAGCAGCTCAGGGTTCGGCACTGAAGCTTTCTTT; cdr3_aa: CASSSGFGTEAFF
j_call: TRBJ2-7; clone_size: NA; d_call: TRBD1; v_call: TRBV6-5; cdr3_nt: TGTGCCAGCAGTTTGGACAGGGGTAGGGTCTCCTACGAGCAGTACTTC; cdr3_aa: CASSLDRGRVSYEQYF
j_call: TRBJ1-1; clone_size: NA; d_call: TRBD1; v_call: TRBV29-1; cdr3_nt: TGCAGCGTCCATACAGGGGTGAACACTGAAGCTTTCTTT; cdr3_aa: CSVHTGVNTEAFF
j_call: TRBJ1-3; clone_size: NA; d_call: TRBD1; v_call: TRBV28; cdr3_nt: TGTGCCAGCAGTTTAAATTTAGGGACAGTCTCTGGAAACACCATATATTTT; cdr3_aa: CASSLNLGTVSGNTIYF
j_call: TRBJ1-2; clone_size: once; d_call: TRBD1; v_call: TRBV6-6; cdr3_nt: TGTGCCAGCAGCCCGGGACAGGGGGTGCGTGGCTACACCTTC; cdr3_aa: CASSPGQGVRGYTF
j_call: TRBJ1-5; clone_size: NA; d_call: NA; v_call: TRBV6-6; cdr3_nt: TGTGCCAGCAGTCCCGAAGCAGGGGTCAATCAGCCCCAGCATTTT; cdr3_aa: CASSPEAGVNQPQHF
j_call: TRBJ2-7; clone_size: NA; d_call: TRBD2; v_call: TRBV10-3; cdr3_nt: TGTGCCATCAGTGAGTTTCTAACTAGCGGCTACTCCTACGAGCAGTACTTC; cdr3_aa: CAISEFLTSGYSYEQYF
j_call: TRBJ1-2; clone_size: NA; d_call: NA; v_call: TRBV7-3; cdr3_nt: TGTGCCAGCAGCTCCGACAGTAACTATGGCTACACCTTC; cdr3_aa: CASSSDSNYGYTF
j_call: TRBJ1-5; clone_size: few; d_call: NA; v_call: TRBV4-2; cdr3_nt: TGTGCCAGCAGCCCCGAAGAGGACAACCGCAATCAGCCCCAGCATTTT; cdr3_aa: CASSPEEDNRNQPQHF
j_call: TRBJ2-7; clone_size: NA; d_call: NA; v_call: TRBV30; cdr3_nt: TGTGCCTGGAGTGTACTGGGCACCTCCTACGAGCAGTACTTC; cdr3_aa: CAWSVLGTSYEQYF
j_call: TRBJ2-1; clone_size: NA; d_call: TRBD2; v_call: TRBV30; cdr3_nt: TGTGCCTGGACGGGGCTAGCGGGGGTTTCGGATGAGCAGTTCTTC; cdr3_aa: CAWTGLAGVSDEQFF
j_call: TRBJ2-7; clone_size: NA; d_call: TRBD2; v_call: TRBV5-8; cdr3_nt: TGTGCCAGCAGCTTGGGTCTAGCGGCAACCTACGAGCAGTACTTC; cdr3_aa: CASSLGLAATYEQYF
j_call: TRBJ2-1; clone_size: once; d_call: NA; v_call: TRBV6-5; cdr3_nt: TGTGCCAGCAGCCCCAGCTCCTACAATGAGCAGTTCTTC; cdr3_aa: CASSPSSYNEQFF
j_call: TRBJ2-1; clone_size: once; d_call: NA; v_call: TRBV6-4; cdr3_nt: TGTGCCAGCAGGGAGTTTAGCGGTCGTAGGGATGAGCAGTTCTTC; cdr3_aa: CASREFSGRRDEQFF
j_call: TRBJ1-4; clone_size: NA; d_call: NA; v_call: TRBV18; cdr3_nt: TGTGCCAGCTCACCCGGACACTCCGAAAAACTGTTTTTT; cdr3_aa: CASSPGHSEKLFF
j_call: TRBJ2-1; clone_size: NA; d_call: NA; v_call: TRBV27; cdr3_nt: TGTGCCAGCAGTTTAGAGCCACCGGGACTGAGCTCCTACAATGAGCAGTTCTTC; cdr3_aa: CASSLEPPGLSSYNEQFF
j_call: TRBJ2-4; clone_size: few; d_call: TRBD1; v_call: TRBV18; cdr3_nt: TGTGCCAGCTCATCACCCGGGACAGGGGTAAACATTCAGTACTTC; cdr3_aa: CASSSPGTGVNIQYF
j_call: TRBJ2-2; clone_size: NA; d_call: NA; v_call: TRBV12-5; cdr3_nt: TGTGCTAGTGGTTTGGTACGAAATCTGCGACGGGTTAACACCGGGGAGCTGTTTTTT; cdr3_aa: CASGLVRNLRRVNTGELFF
j_call: TRBJ2-5; clone_size: NA; d_call: TRBD1; v_call: TRBV25-1; cdr3_nt: TGTGCCAGCAGTAAAAGGGGACAGGGTCACCTAGAGACCCAGTACTTC; cdr3_aa: CASSKRGQGHLETQYF